What follows are 11 T cell receptor beta chains derived from one specimen sequenced in a study of blood T cell repertoires in COVID-19. Sequencing used immunoSEQ multiplex PCR; TCRdb keeps in-frame clones, though not all of them. The sample contains a few hundred thousand clones, 88% of which appear only once. Sequencing was done on a sample of PBMCs or T cells enriched from blood (not recorded which). Source of these receptors: a woman under 40 who had been exposed to COVID-19.

The CDR3 nucleotides read TGTGCCAGCAGACCTACAGATAGCAATCAGCCCCAGCATTTT. Amino acids: CASRPTDSNQPQHF. The chain couples TRBV28 to TRBJ1-5; D ambiguous. Germline V lookup: CDR1 MDHEN, CDR2 SYDVKM. The CDR3 has 14 residues. V was trimmed by 6 bases and J by 0 bases, leaving 9 bases between them.

This chain joins TRBV3-1 (or the pseudogene TRBV3-2) and TRBJ1-1; TRBD1 agrees at 7 bases. V gave up 2 bases and J gave up 5 bases; unmatched junction bases: 17. The CDR3 contains 18 residues. Germline CDR1 LGHDT, CDR2 YNNKEL (reference sequence). In DNA form, the CDR3 reads TGTGCCAGCAGCCAATTTAGGGGATCAGGGGGTATGAGAACTGAAGCTTTCTTT. Its protein is CASSQFRGSGGMRTEAFF.

This chain connects TRBV10-2 to TRBJ1-1; D is undetermined. The length of the CDR3 is 13 residues. V lost 3 bases, J lost 1 base, and 6 bases lay in between. Germline values: CDR1 WSHSY, CDR2 SAAADI. CDR3 coding DNA: TGCGCCAGCAGTGAAGCCCAGAACACTGAAGCTTTCTTT. Protein: CASSEAQNTEAFF.

This chain connects TRBV19 to TRBJ1-2; D is undetermined. The CDR3 is 13 amino acids. Per germline, CDR1 LNHDA and CDR2 SQIVND (reference sequence). Between the trimmed V and J ends, which lost 5 bases and 4 bases, there was a span of 11 bases. The CDR3 DNA sequence: TGTGCCAGTAGTCCCTCCGGGGTCTATGGCTACACCTTC. As protein: CASSPSGVYGYTF.

The V call is TRBV19, the J call TRBJ1-1; TRBD1 aligns across 9 bases. Germline loops: CDR1 LNHDA, CDR2 SQIVND (reference sequence). V was clipped by 6 bases and J by 2 bases; unmatched bases: 10. There are 16 residues in the CDR3. Written as DNA, the CDR3 is TGTGCCAGTAGACGACCGGGACAGGGAACAAACACTGAAGCTTTCTTT. As protein: CASRRPGQGTNTEAFF. Based on the CDR3 plus reference TRBV19 and TRBJ1-1, the full variable domain is DGGITQSPKYLFRKEGQNVTLSCEQNLNHDAMYWYRQDPGQGLRLIYYSQIVNDFQKGDIAEGYSVSREKKESFPLTVTSAQKNPTAFYLCASRRPGQGTNTEAFFGQGTRLTVV.

This clone was observed a single time. The chain is built from TRBV13 and TRBJ1-1, with D tentatively TRBD1 (5 bases). This CDR3 spans 15 amino acids. From germline, CDR1 is PRHDT and CDR2 FYEKMQ (reference sequence). Deletions cut 1 base from V and 2 bases from J, with 11 bases between. In DNA, the CDR3 is TGTGCCAGCAGCTTAGTTGGGGGGTTCAACACTGAAGCTTTCTTT. This encodes CASSLVGGFNTEAFF.

The chain has TRBV19 and TRBJ1-2; D perhaps matches TRBD1 (6 bases). With 6 bases removed from V and 7 bases from J, the gap between germline ends came to 21 bases. Germline V gene data show CDR1 as LNHDA and CDR2 as SQIVND (reference sequence). The CDR3 runs 15 residues. CDR3 coding DNA: TGTGCCAGTAGCACGGCGGTAGGGGGATTCCTTGGCTACACCTTC. Translated, it gives CASSTAVGGFLGYTF. Together with reference TRBV19 and TRBJ1-2, the CDR3 gives the full variable domain: DGGITQSPKYLFRKEGQNVTLSCEQNLNHDAMYWYRQDPGQGLRLIYYSQIVNDFQKGDIAEGYSVSREKKESFPLTVTSAQKNPTAFYLCASSTAVGGFLGYTFGSGTRLTVV.

This chain's CDR3 is CSVDRGDGELFF. Written as DNA, the CDR3 is TGCAGCGTTGACAGGGGGGACGGGGAGCTGTTTTTT. The V and J genes are TRBV29-1 and TRBJ2-2; D perhaps matches TRBD1 (7 bases). V gave up 3 bases and J gave up 7 bases, with 9 bases separating them. The CDR3 length is 12 residues. CDR1 SQVTM and CDR2 ANQGSEA come from the germline V gene.

Worth noting for this clone: In the same sample, other DNA sequences code for this CDR3. The chain joins TRBV18 to TRBJ1-2; 8 positions agree with TRBD1. With V trimmed by 3 bases and J by 4 bases, 1 base remained unmatched. The germline gives CDR1 KGHSH, CDR2 LQKENI. The CDR3 sequence is 13 residues long. The CDR3 DNA sequence: TGTGCCAGCTCACCGGGACAGGCCTATGGCTACACCTTC. Amino acid sequence: CASSPGQAYGYTF.

The chain uses TRBV7-6 and TRBJ1-1; 7 bases align to TRBD1. The junction had 8 bases not matched to a gene; V was cut back by 3 bases and J by 4 bases. The germline gives CDR1 SGHVS, CDR2 FNYEAQ. The CDR3 has 15 amino acids. Written as DNA, the CDR3 is TGTGCCAGCAGCTTTCCGACAGGGTACGGCACTGAAGCTTTCTTT. Its protein is CASSFPTGYGTEAFF.

This clone was seen more than once but under ten times. CDR3 in amino acids: CASSPPGLAGVGGETQYF. In nucleotides, the CDR3 is TGTGCCAGCTCACCTCCGGGACTAGCGGGAGTGGGAGGAGAGACCCAGTACTTC. This chain connects TRBV18 to TRBJ2-5; 14 bases align to TRBD2. CDR1 is KGHSH and CDR2 is LQKENI in the germline V gene. The CDR3 has 18 residues. Trimming cost V 3 bases and J 4 bases; bases outside gene matches: 10.